A selection of T cell receptor beta chains follows, all from one sample in a study of T cells in Graves' hyperthyroidism and ophthalmopathy. Via MiXCR, TCRdb re-called the multiplex PCR reads, giving one row per CDR3 protein. This sample has 300,000 to 400,000 distinct CDR3 sequences, with 14% found just once. Specimen: blood. Receptor source: a woman aged 25 to 39 with Graves' ophthalmopathy. Each CDR3 is given with its conserved first and last residue. The order of the fields is V gene, J gene, clone size, D gene, CDR3 length, CDR3 protein, CDR3 DNA. A D gene is named only where the DNA matches it firmly. A clone size is listed for some rows: how often the clone was seen (once, few, many), or a class if it is expanded.

v_gene: TRBV30
j_gene: TRBJ1-5
abundance: many
d_gene: TRBD1
len: 14
CDR3aa: CAWKDRGNNQPQHF
CDR3nt: TGTGCCTGGAAAGACAGGGGGAACAATCAGCCCCAGCATTTT

v_gene: TRBV12-3/TRBV12-4
j_gene: TRBJ2-3
abundance: many
d_gene: .
len: 14
CDR3aa: CASSFKRYTDTQYF
CDR3nt: TGTGCCAGCAGTTTTAAGCGTTACACAGATACGCAGTATTTT

v_gene: TRBV19
j_gene: TRBJ1-6
abundance: .
d_gene: .
len: 14
CDR3aa: CATQSGGWNSPLHF
CDR3nt: TGTGCCACCCAATCGGGGGGGTGGAATTCACCCCTCCACTTT

v_gene: TRBV2
j_gene: TRBJ2-1
abundance: once
d_gene: TRBD2
len: 17
CDR3aa: CASSPFSGGAFKNEQFF
CDR3nt: TGTGCCAGCAGTCCGTTTAGCGGGGGGGCCTTTAAGAATGAGCAGTTCTTC

v_gene: TRBV3-1
j_gene: TRBJ2-1
abundance: many
d_gene: .
len: 13
CDR3aa: CASSQGLDSSPFF
CDR3nt: TGTGCCAGCAGCCAAGGCCTCGATAGTTCCCCGTTCTTC

v_gene: TRBV2
j_gene: TRBJ1-5
abundance: many
d_gene: .
len: 13
CDR3aa: CASNRNSNQPQHF
CDR3nt: TGTGCCAGCAACAGAAATAGCAATCAGCCCCAGCATTTT

v_gene: TRBV5-1
j_gene: TRBJ2-1
abundance: many
d_gene: .
len: 17
CDR3aa: CASSLGDRSLNHNEQFF
CDR3nt: TGCGCCAGCAGCTTGGGAGACAGATCCCTAAATCACAATGAGCAGTTCTTC

v_gene: TRBV13
j_gene: TRBJ2-5
abundance: few
d_gene: .
len: 13
CDR3aa: CASSLVSGGERYF
CDR3nt: TGTGCCAGCAGCTTAGTTTCGGGGGGCGAAAGGTACTTC

v_gene: TRBV5-1
j_gene: TRBJ1-2
abundance: many
d_gene: TRBD1
len: 14
CDR3aa: CASSPGQGVNGYTF
CDR3nt: TGCGCCAGCAGCCCCGGACAGGGGGTTAATGGCTACACCTTC

v_gene: TRBV6-1
j_gene: TRBJ2-5
abundance: .
d_gene: TRBD2
len: 15
CDR3aa: CASKPSGGDQETQYF
CDR3nt: TGTGCCAGCAAGCCTAGCGGGGGGGATCAAGAGACCCAGTACTTC

v_gene: TRBV6-2/TRBV6-3
j_gene: TRBJ1-1
abundance: many
d_gene: .
len: 12
CDR3aa: CASSSVNTEAFF
CDR3nt: TGTGCCAGCAGTTCTGTGAACACTGAAGCTTTCTTT

v_gene: TRBV20-1
j_gene: TRBJ1-1
abundance: many
d_gene: TRBD1
len: 12
CDR3aa: CSAGTGVTEAFF
CDR3nt: TGCAGTGCTGGGACAGGGGTGACTGAAGCTTTCTTT

v_gene: TRBV6-6
j_gene: TRBJ1-5
abundance: many
d_gene: .
len: 15
CDR3aa: CASSYSSGSNQPQHF
CDR3nt: TGTGCCAGCAGTTACTCATCGGGGAGCAATCAGCCCCAGCATTTT

v_gene: TRBV27
j_gene: TRBJ1-1
abundance: many
d_gene: .
len: 14
CDR3aa: CASRVRGVATEAFF
CDR3nt: TGTGCCAGCCGAGTCCGGGGGGTCGCCACTGAAGCTTTCTTT

v_gene: TRBV3-1
j_gene: TRBJ1-2
abundance: many
d_gene: .
len: 15
CDR3aa: CASSQAGQGSYGYTF
CDR3nt: TGTGCCAGCAGCCAAGCGGGTCAGGGCAGCTATGGCTACACCTTC

v_gene: TRBV18
j_gene: TRBJ1-1
abundance: many
d_gene: .
len: 13
CDR3aa: CASAFQGAGEAFF
CDR3nt: TGTGCCAGCGCATTTCAGGGTGCAGGCGAAGCTTTCTTT

v_gene: TRBV18
j_gene: TRBJ2-1
abundance: many
d_gene: TRBD2
len: 15
CDR3aa: CASSPGGASYNEQFF
CDR3nt: TGTGCCAGCTCCCCCGGGGGGGCCTCCTACAATGAGCAGTTCTTC

v_gene: TRBV7-8
j_gene: TRBJ1-6
abundance: few
d_gene: TRBD1
len: 18
CDR3aa: CASSPRPDRAFLGSPLHF
CDR3nt: TGTGCCAGCAGCCCTCGACCCGACAGGGCATTTTTGGGTTCACCCCTCCACTTT

v_gene: TRBV2
j_gene: TRBJ2-5
abundance: .
d_gene: .
len: 13
CDR3aa: CASRAGGRETQYF
CDR3nt: TGTGCCAGCAGAGCAGGGGGGAGAGAGACCCAGTACTTC

v_gene: TRBV7-9
j_gene: TRBJ2-5
abundance: .
d_gene: TRBD1
len: 16
CDR3aa: CASRVGTGGLIETQYF
CDR3nt: TGTGCCAGCAGGGTCGGGACAGGGGGCTTGATCGAGACCCAGTACTTC

v_gene: TRBV5-1
j_gene: TRBJ2-3
abundance: .
d_gene: .
len: 14
CDR3aa: CASSLEQLMDTQYF
CDR3nt: TGCGCCAGCAGCTTGGAACAGCTGATGGATACGCAGTATTTT

v_gene: TRBV11-2
j_gene: TRBJ2-7
abundance: many
d_gene: TRBD1
len: 17
CDR3aa: CASSHLGSQGVTYEQYF
CDR3nt: TGTGCCAGCAGCCACTTAGGATCGCAGGGGGTTACCTACGAGCAGTACTTC

v_gene: TRBV7-2
j_gene: TRBJ2-2
abundance: .
d_gene: .
len: 15
CDR3aa: CASSLNGAGTGELFF
CDR3nt: TGTGCCAGCAGCTTAAATGGTGCGGGCACCGGGGAGCTGTTTTTT

v_gene: TRBV3-1
j_gene: TRBJ1-1
abundance: many
d_gene: .
len: 13
CDR3aa: CASSQGGRPEAFF
CDR3nt: TGTGCCAGCAGCCAAGGGGGGCGGCCTGAAGCTTTCTTT

v_gene: TRBV12-3/TRBV12-4
j_gene: TRBJ2-1
abundance: once
d_gene: TRBD2
len: 15
CDR3aa: CASSFLRGGSNEQFF
CDR3nt: TGTGCCAGCAGTTTTTTGCGGGGGGGTTCCAATGAGCAGTTCTTC

v_gene: TRBV18
j_gene: TRBJ2-5
abundance: .
d_gene: .
len: 13
CDR3aa: CASSPHTAETQYF
CDR3nt: TGTGCCAGCTCACCACACACTGCGGAGACCCAGTACTTC

v_gene: TRBV3-1
j_gene: TRBJ1-5
abundance: many
d_gene: TRBD1
len: 17
CDR3aa: CASSLGQGAYSNQPQHF
CDR3nt: TGTGCCAGCAGCCTCGGACAGGGGGCGTATAGCAATCAGCCCCAGCATTTT

v_gene: TRBV14
j_gene: TRBJ2-1
abundance: .
d_gene: .
len: 12
CDR3aa: CASSLGLSEQFF
CDR3nt: TGTGCCAGCAGCCTCGGACTATCCGAGCAGTTCTTC

v_gene: TRBV11-1
j_gene: TRBJ1-1
abundance: many
d_gene: .
len: 15
CDR3aa: CASSLLNRVNTEAFF
CDR3nt: TGTGCCAGCAGCTTACTGAACAGGGTGAACACTGAAGCTTTCTTT

v_gene: TRBV7-2
j_gene: TRBJ1-2
abundance: many
d_gene: .
len: 17
CDR3aa: CASSLEDSSRGNYGYTF
CDR3nt: TGTGCCAGCAGCTTAGAAGACAGCAGCCGGGGTAACTATGGCTACACCTTC